This T cell receptor (beta chain) was sequenced during a study of blood T cell repertoires in COVID-19 (dated by TCRdb to the early 2020s). For context, the study as a whole: Samples covering the acute and convalescent phases of COVID-19 were provided by collaborators in the United States, Italy and Spain. The material from the prospective study consisted of cDNA or gDNA derived from T cells, B-cell-depleted T cells, or PBMCs. Deeply sampled blood TCRbeta repertoires from subjects exposed to, actively infected with, or recovered from COVID-19 were included in the dataset. The repertoires were released in a freely available public database meant as a resource for research on the immune response to SARS-CoV-2. Samples were obtained from the ongoing ImmuneRACE study (first 160 participants) and from about 1,300 subjects provided by 6 global collaborators. Sample metadata almost always included a de-identified subject ID, COVID-19 status, age in years and sex. Where available, HLA class I and class II types were obtained from metadata supplied by the sample provider rather than from assay-based typing.

The immunoSEQ Assay, a bias-controlled multiplex PCR, was used to amplify TCRbeta CDR3 regions from genomic DNA. On the authors' methods: The number of nucleated cells in each sample was estimated from the amplification of reference gene primers within the assay. To quantify the absolute abundance of each unique TCRbeta CDR3 rearrangement, sequence reads were collapsed and filtered. For each sample, productive Simpson clonality was calculated by taking the square root of Simpson's diversity index across productive rearrangements. TCRdb holds this immuneACCESS table with in-frame rearrangements only. Some clones are missing; in checked studies, unresolved V genes explain under half, and the rest has no known cause. The V and J calls and clone size were taken over from that table, and D and trimming were inferred from the DNA. The sample data list 84,000 or so clones, and over 75% of these were observed just once. The top ten hold approximately 13% of the sample.

Points on this clone: What antigen it recognizes has not been identified. Base qualities are not recorded, but no much larger clone differs from it by a single base.

The investigation overall reported the following: How much clinical and demographic metadata was included differed by source and by participant, and the metadata was provided uncurated.

The CDR3, cysteine through phenylalanine, is 15 amino acids long. The retained sequence is limited to the CDR3, 45 bases, with the frame set at the first base. Germline trimming: 5 bases from V, 1 base from J; junction bases outside gene matches: 5. Looking up the germline V gene (reference sequence) yields CDR1 LNHDA and CDR2 SQIVND. Collaborating institutions collected whole blood in K2EDTA tubes following their own protocols. Collaborator samples were shipped for TCRbeta analysis as frozen whole blood, isolated PBMCs, or DNA extracted from either sample type. Rearrangement joined TRBV19 to TRBJ1-3, and 7 bases in between align with TRBD1. This clonotype originated in a human donor in a cohort sampled during active COVID-19. The sample taken for sequencing was peripheral blood. CDR3 protein: CASSVNRGSGNTIYF. The nucleotide sequence reads as follows: TGTGCCAGTAGTGTCAACAGGGGTTCTGGAAACACCATATATTTT.